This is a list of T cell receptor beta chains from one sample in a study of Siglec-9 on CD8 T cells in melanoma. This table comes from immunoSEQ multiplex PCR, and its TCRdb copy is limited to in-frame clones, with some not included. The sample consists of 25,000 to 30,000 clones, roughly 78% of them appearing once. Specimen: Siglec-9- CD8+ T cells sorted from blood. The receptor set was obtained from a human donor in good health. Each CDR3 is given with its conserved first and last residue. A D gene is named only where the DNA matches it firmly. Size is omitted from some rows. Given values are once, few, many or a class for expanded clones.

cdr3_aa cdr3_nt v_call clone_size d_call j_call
CASSLTPRRDRSYEQYF TGTGCCAGCAGTTTAACCCCCCGAAGGGACAGGTCCTACGAGCAGTACTTC TRBV27 NA TRBD1 TRBJ2-7
CASGAPNEQFF TGTGCCAGTGGGGCTCCCAATGAGCAGTTCTTC TRBV19 NA NA TRBJ2-1
CASSMSLNYNEQFF TGTGCCAGCAGCATGAGTCTTAACTACAATGAGCAGTTCTTC TRBV11-2 NA NA TRBJ2-1
CASSLTGYSNQPQHF TGTGCCAGCTCACTGACAGGGTACAGCAATCAGCCCCAGCATTTT TRBV18 NA TRBD1 TRBJ1-5
CASRRTGTLRETQYF TGTGCCAGCAGACGCACCGGGACGTTAAGAGAGACCCAGTACTTC TRBV28 NA NA TRBJ2-5
CASDFTGENQPQHF TGCGCCAGCGACTTCACAGGGGAGAATCAGCCCCAGCATTTT TRBV10-2 few TRBD1 TRBJ1-5
CASSLSGTGTYEQYF TGTGCCAGCAGTTTAAGTGGGACAGGGACTTACGAGCAGTACTTC TRBV27 NA TRBD1 TRBJ2-7
CASSSKGSGRAIPDTQYF TGTGCCAGCAGCTCCAAGGGTAGCGGGAGGGCCATACCAGATACGCAGTATTTT TRBV11-2 NA TRBD2 TRBJ2-3
CASSYSGAPYEQYF TGTGCCAGCAGCTATTCCGGGGCACCCTACGAGCAGTACTTC TRBV7-9 NA NA TRBJ2-7
CASRELHRGAHYNEQFF TGTGCCAGCAGGGAACTCCATCGGGGGGCACATTACAATGAGCAGTTCTTC TRBV27 NA NA TRBJ2-1
CATLGQQNTGELFF TGTGCCACCCTGGGACAACAGAACACCGGGGAGCTGTTTTTT TRBV15 NA NA TRBJ2-2
CASSPGPLLNEQFF TGTGCCAGCAGTCCCGGGCCTCTATTAAATGAGCAGTTCTTC TRBV2 NA NA TRBJ2-1
CASRSSYEQYF TGTGCCAGCAGATCCTCCTACGAGCAGTACTTC TRBV5-6 few NA TRBJ2-7
CASSRTIRLVADTQYF TGTGCCAGTAGTAGAACTATTAGACTAGTTGCAGATACGCAGTATTTT TRBV19 NA NA TRBJ2-3
CASSTSTVSEAFF TGTGCCAGTAGTACGTCGACAGTCTCCGAAGCTTTCTTT TRBV19 NA NA TRBJ1-1
CASSQLTGFNEQFF TGTGCCAGCAGCCAACTTACAGGGTTCAATGAGCAGTTCTTC TRBV14 once NA TRBJ2-1
CASSASGAKQETQYF TGTGCCAGCAGTGCTAGCGGAGCGAAACAAGAGACCCAGTACTTC TRBV2 NA TRBD2 TRBJ2-5
CASSWRTSGTTGELFF TGTGCCAGCAGCTGGCGGACTAGCGGGACCACCGGGGAGCTGTTTTTT TRBV5-6 NA TRBD2 TRBJ2-2
CASSETGLAGLNEQFF TGTGCCAGCAGTGAAACCGGACTAGCGGGACTCAATGAGCAGTTCTTC TRBV6-1 NA TRBD2 TRBJ2-1
CASSNTGDGYTF TGTGCCAGCAGCAACACAGGGGACGGCTACACCTTC TRBV7-9 NA TRBD1 TRBJ1-2
CASSTWGGRGNQPQHF TGTGCCAGCAGTACCTGGGGGGGTAGGGGCAATCAGCCCCAGCATTTT TRBV27 NA NA TRBJ1-5
CASSSRDPNTGELFF TGTGCCAGCAGCTCTAGGGACCCGAACACCGGGGAGCTGTTTTTT TRBV27 NA NA TRBJ2-2
CASSWVGAAHNEQFF TGCGCCAGCAGCTGGGTGGGGGCAGCCCACAATGAGCAGTTCTTC TRBV5-1 NA NA TRBJ2-1
CASSLVMRTPGYTF TGTGCCAGCAGCTTGGTAATGCGGACCCCGGGCTACACCTTC TRBV5-5 NA NA TRBJ1-2
CASSSTGNTDGHSGNTIYF TGCGCCAGCAGCTCCACCGGAAATACTGACGGACACTCTGGAAACACCATATATTTT TRBV5-1 NA NA TRBJ1-3
CASSLDGLDSSNYGYTF TGCGCCAGCAGCTTGGATGGATTGGACAGCTCTAACTATGGCTACACCTTC TRBV5-1 NA NA TRBJ1-2
CASRSGGHYNEQFF TGTGCCAGCCGTAGCGGGGGGCACTACAATGAGCAGTTCTTC TRBV27 NA TRBD2 TRBJ2-1
CASSGNNEQFF TGTGCCAGCAGTGGTAACAATGAGCAGTTCTTC TRBV2 NA NA TRBJ2-1
CASTLPWDGYTF TGTGCCAGCACCTTACCCTGGGATGGCTACACCTTC TRBV5-5 NA NA TRBJ1-2
CASSQEIGGFTDTQYF TGCGCCAGCAGCCAAGAAATCGGAGGATTCACAGATACGCAGTATTTT TRBV4-1 NA NA TRBJ2-3
CASSQDRTGSQPQHF TGTGCCAGCAGCCAAGATCGTACGGGGTCTCAGCCCCAGCATTTT TRBV4-2 NA NA TRBJ1-5
CASSFSSGTGPQETQYF TGTGCCAGCAGCTTCTCCTCCGGGACAGGGCCTCAAGAGACCCAGTACTTC TRBV7-8 NA TRBD1 TRBJ2-5
CASSEGRGAQETQYF TGTGCCAGCAGTGAAGGGCGGGGGGCCCAAGAGACCCAGTACTTC TRBV2 NA TRBD2 TRBJ2-5
CASSQAAAVNTEAFF TGTGCCAGCAGCCAAGCCGCAGCGGTGAACACTGAAGCTTTCTTT TRBV7-6 few NA TRBJ1-1
CASSQDDRTSEFTDTQYF TGCGCCAGCAGCCAAGATGACAGGACTAGCGAATTCACAGATACGCAGTATTTT TRBV4-1 once TRBD2 TRBJ2-3
CASSFSGGNTGELFF TGCGCCAGCAGCTTTTCCGGGGGGAACACCGGGGAGCTGTTTTTT TRBV5-1 NA NA TRBJ2-2
CASRKQGAGSYNEQFF TGTGCCAGCAGAAAACAGGGGGCCGGTTCCTACAATGAGCAGTTCTTC TRBV2 NA TRBD1 TRBJ2-1
CASSQDPSDTQYF TGCGCCAGCAGCCAAGACCCTTCTGATACGCAGTATTTT TRBV4-1 NA NA TRBJ2-3
CASSQRSATGDGYTF TGCGCCAGCAGCCAACGAAGCGCGACAGGGGACGGCTACACCTTC TRBV4-1 NA TRBD1 TRBJ1-2
CASSQGLAGGPTDTQYF TGTGCCAGCAGCCAGGGACTAGCGGGGGGGCCAACAGATACGCAGTATTTT TRBV7-6 NA TRBD2 TRBJ2-3
CAIRTDVGGDNQPQHF TGTGCCATCAGGACCGACGTTGGGGGTGACAATCAGCCCCAGCATTTT TRBV10-3 NA NA TRBJ1-5
CASSLSGREVCRWDRGRRGYF TGCGCCAGCAGCTTGAGCGGGAGAGAGGTGTGTCGTTGGGACAGGGGTCGCCGGGGGTACTTC TRBV5-1 NA TRBD1 TRBJ2-7
CASSFSPGFTDTQYF TGTGCCAGCAGTTTTTCTCCAGGTTTCACAGATACGCAGTATTTT TRBV27 NA NA TRBJ2-3